Below, 14 T cell receptor beta chains from the same sample are listed, as sequenced in a study of blood T cell repertoires in COVID-19. Only in-frame clones appear in the TCRdb table, and some are missing; sequencing was by immunoSEQ multiplex PCR. This table holds tens of thousands of clones, almost 85% found once. Sequenced: peripheral blood. Source of these receptors: a human donor in a cohort sampled during active COVID-19.

This clone showed up just a few times. V gene TRBV4-1 combines with J gene TRBJ2-1; D call uncertain. Trimming pared 1 base from V and 3 bases from J, leaving 7 bases between. Germline V gene lookup returns CDR1 MGHRA and CDR2 YSYEKL. The CDR3 totals 14 residues. The CDR3 here is CASSQATVYNEQFF. For the CDR3, the DNA is TGCGCCAGCAGCCAAGCAACAGTCTACAATGAGCAGTTCTTC.

The gene calls are TRBV2 and TRBJ2-7, with a possible D match to TRBD2 (5 bases). Germline CDR1 reads SNHLY; CDR2 reads FYNNEI. V lost 3 bases and J 0 bases, leaving 9 bases between the germline ends. The CDR3 loop spans 14 amino acids. In DNA, the CDR3 is TGTGCCAGCAGTGACGGTACTAGCTCCTACGAGCAGTACTTC. This codes for CASSDGTSSYEQYF.

V usage is TRBV19 and J usage is TRBJ2-7, with D perhaps matching TRBD2 (6 bases). This CDR3 has 14 residues. The germline V and J ends were trimmed by 3 bases and 5 bases, with 14 bases remaining between them. Looked up from germline, CDR1 is LNHDA and CDR2 is SQIVND (reference sequence). The CDR3 DNA reads TGTGCCAGTAGTATTGGAGGGGAATTAGACGAGCAGTACTTC. This gives the protein CASSIGGELDEQYF. The entire variable domain, with the rest obtained from reference TRBV19 and TRBJ2-7, is as follows: DGGITQSPKYLFRKEGQNVTLSCEQNLNHDAMYWYRQDPGQGLRLIYYSQIVNDFQKGDIAEGYSVSREKKESFPLTVTSAQKNPTAFYLCASSIGGELDEQYFGPGTRLTVT.

The rearrangement joins TRBV7-7 to TRBJ2-1; 9 bases agree with TRBD1. V was clipped by 2 bases and J by 0 bases; unmatched bases: 2. CDR1 and CDR2 from the germline V gene are SSHAT and FNYEAQ (reference sequence). The CDR3 has 16 residues. The CDR3 loop reads CASSLRTGDSYNEQFF. CDR3 coding DNA: TGTGCCAGCAGCTTAAGGACAGGGGACTCCTACAATGAGCAGTTCTTC.

This chain uses TRBV7-9 with TRBJ2-7; 7 bases map to TRBD1. The CDR3 sequence is 15 residues long. Germline loops: CDR1 SEHNR, CDR2 FQNEAQ (reference sequence). Losses at the gene ends were 2 bases for V and 2 bases for J; bases not matched to a gene: 6. The chain's CDR3 is CASSLYQGVTYEQYF. The CDR3 coding sequence is TGTGCCAGCAGCTTATATCAGGGGGTAACCTACGAGCAGTACTTC. The full variable domain, its missing parts supplied by reference TRBV7-9 and TRBJ2-7, is DTGVSQNPRHKITKRGQNVTFRCDPISEHNRLYWYRQTLGQGPEFLTYFQNEAQLEKSRLLSDRFSAERPKGSFSTLEIQRTEQGDSAMYLCASSLYQGVTYEQYFGPGTRLTVT.

The DNA for the CDR3 is TGTGCCAGTAGTATGGTCCACAGGGCCTATGGCTACACCTTC. As protein: CASSMVHRAYGYTF. The chain uses TRBV19 and TRBJ1-2; weak D call: TRBD1 (6 bases). Germline CDR1 reads LNHDA; CDR2 reads SQIVND (reference sequence). Trimming removed 3 bases at V and 4 bases at J, with 12 bases between. The CDR3 length is 14 residues.

The chain is built from TRBV19 and TRBJ1-5; D possibly corresponds to TRBD1 (6 bases). Trimming cost V 5 bases and J 7 bases, with 9 bases left between them. The germline V gene has CDR1 LNHDA and CDR2 SQIVND (reference sequence). The CDR3 length is 12 residues. CDR3 residues: CASSYREQPQHF. CDR3 DNA sequence: TGTGCCAGTAGTTACAGGGAACAGCCCCAGCATTTT.

This chain connects TRBV4-3 to TRBJ2-2, with 9 bases aligning to TRBD2. V shed 0 bases, J shed 5 bases, and the junction held 10 bases outside the gene matches. The CDR3 spans 18 residues. Germline V lookup: CDR1 LGHNA, CDR2 YSLEER. Here the CDR3 reads CASSQELEAGGRTGELFF. As DNA, the CDR3 is TGCGCCAGCAGCCAAGAGCTGGAAGCGGGGGGTAGAACCGGGGAGCTGTTTTTT.

This clone has just one count. The chain carries TRBV10-2 and TRBJ1-5; D is possibly TRBD1 (5 bases). The V end was cut by 2 bases, the J end by 6 bases, with 14 bases between. The CDR3 is 15 amino acids. Germline V gene data show CDR1 as WSHSY and CDR2 as SAAADI. CDR3: CASSEHRGGSQPQHF. Here the CDR3 DNA reads TGCGCCAGCAGTGAGCATAGGGGAGGGAGTCAGCCCCAGCATTTT.

The chain joins TRBV7-9 to TRBJ1-2, with D possibly matching TRBD1 (6 bases). Trimming left V 5 bases short and J 4 bases short, with 11 bases between. Germline V gene lookup returns CDR1 SEHNR and CDR2 FQNEAQ (reference sequence). This CDR3 contains 13 residues. The CDR3, as DNA: TGTGCCAGCAGCCACAGGGCATTCTATGGCTACACCTTC. This translates into CASSHRAFYGYTF. Using reference TRBV7-9 and TRBJ1-2 for the parts outside the CDR3, the full variable domain is DTGVSQNPRHKITKRGQNVTFRCDPISEHNRLYWYRQTLGQGPEFLTYFQNEAQLEKSRLLSDRFSAERPKGSFSTLEIQRTEQGDSAMYLCASSHRAFYGYTFGSGTRLTVV.

The chain is built from TRBV5-1 and TRBJ1-2, with D maybe TRBD1 (5 bases). CDR1 is SGHRS, CDR2 YFSETQ, per germline. Trimming pared 1 base from V and 6 bases from J, leaving 10 bases between. The length of the CDR3 is 13 residues. The CDR3 bases are TGCGCCAGCAGCTTGTACCGGGGGAATGGCTACACCTTC. Translating it yields CASSLYRGNGYTF.

This clone showed up just once. The chain links TRBV7-9 to TRBJ2-7, with 9 positions matching TRBD1. CDR1 and CDR2 (germline): SEHNR, FQNEAQ (reference sequence). After removal of 5 bases from V and 2 bases from J, the junction contained 13 bases not matched to a gene. CDR3 length equals 17 residues. The CDR3 sequence: CASSPRRLGQGTYEQYF. CDR3 in DNA: TGTGCCAGCAGCCCACGTCGGCTGGGACAGGGCACCTACGAGCAGTACTTC.

The chain carries TRBV3-1 (or the pseudogene TRBV3-2) and TRBJ1-1, with D possibly being TRBD1 (6 bases). CDR3 length: 14 residues. Germline CDR1 LGHDT, CDR2 YNNKEL (reference sequence). V dropped 1 base and J dropped 4 bases, with 10 bases sitting between them. The CDR3 is CASSQVSGVTEAFF. In DNA form, the CDR3 reads TGTGCCAGCAGCCAAGTTTCAGGGGTCACTGAAGCTTTCTTT.

The V gene is TRBV13, the J gene TRBJ1-2; D gene uncertain. The V gene's germline CDR1 is PRHDT and CDR2 FYEKMQ (reference sequence). Trimming removed 2 bases from V and 5 bases from J, with 6 bases in between. This CDR3 has 12 amino acids. For the CDR3, the DNA is TGTGCCAGCAGCTTAAACGGGTATGGCTACACCTTC. It codes for CASSLNGYGYTF.